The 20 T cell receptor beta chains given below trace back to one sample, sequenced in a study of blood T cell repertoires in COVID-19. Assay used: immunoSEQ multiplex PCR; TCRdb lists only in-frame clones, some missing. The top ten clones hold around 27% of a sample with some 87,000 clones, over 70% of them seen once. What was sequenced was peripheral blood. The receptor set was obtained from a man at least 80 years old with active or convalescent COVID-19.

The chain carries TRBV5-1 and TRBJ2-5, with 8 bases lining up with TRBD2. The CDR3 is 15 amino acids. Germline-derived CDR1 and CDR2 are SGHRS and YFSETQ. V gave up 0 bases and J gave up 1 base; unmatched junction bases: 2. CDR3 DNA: TGCGCCAGCAGCTTGGAGCGGGGGCCCCAAGAGACCCAGTACTTC. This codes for CASSLERGPQETQYF. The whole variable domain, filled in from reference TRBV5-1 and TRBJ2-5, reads KAGVTQTPRYLIKTRGQQVTLSCSPISGHRSVSWYQQTPGQGLQFLFEYFSETQRNKGNFPGRFSGRQFSNSRSEMNVSTLELGDSALYLCASSLERGPQETQYFGPGTRLLVL.

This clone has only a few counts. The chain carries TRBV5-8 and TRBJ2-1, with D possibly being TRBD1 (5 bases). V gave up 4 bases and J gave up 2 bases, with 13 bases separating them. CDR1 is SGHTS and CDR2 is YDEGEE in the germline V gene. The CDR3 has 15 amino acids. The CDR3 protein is CASSQGASTYNEQFF. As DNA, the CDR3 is TGTGCCAGCAGCCAAGGGGCTTCCACCTACAATGAGCAGTTCTTC.

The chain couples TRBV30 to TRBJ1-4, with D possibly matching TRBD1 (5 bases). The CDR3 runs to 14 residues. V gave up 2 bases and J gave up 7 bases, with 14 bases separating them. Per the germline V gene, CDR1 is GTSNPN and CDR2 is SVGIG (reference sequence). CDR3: CAWSWGEWGEKLFF. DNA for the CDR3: TGTGCCTGGAGTTGGGGGGAGTGGGGTGAAAAACTGTTTTTT.

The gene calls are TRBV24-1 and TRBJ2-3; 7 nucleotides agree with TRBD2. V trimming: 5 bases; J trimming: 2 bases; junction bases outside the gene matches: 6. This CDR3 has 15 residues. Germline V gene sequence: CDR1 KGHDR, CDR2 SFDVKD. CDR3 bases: TGTGCCACCAGTGCGCAAGCGGGAAACACAGATACGCAGTATTTT. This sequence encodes CATSAQAGNTDTQYF.

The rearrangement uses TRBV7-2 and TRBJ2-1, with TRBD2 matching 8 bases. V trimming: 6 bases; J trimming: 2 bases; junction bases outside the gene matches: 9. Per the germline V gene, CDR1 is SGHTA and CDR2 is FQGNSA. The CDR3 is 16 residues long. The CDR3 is CASRRDPGGAYNEQFF. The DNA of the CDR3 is TGTGCCAGCAGGCGGGACCCGGGGGGGGCCTACAATGAGCAGTTCTTC.

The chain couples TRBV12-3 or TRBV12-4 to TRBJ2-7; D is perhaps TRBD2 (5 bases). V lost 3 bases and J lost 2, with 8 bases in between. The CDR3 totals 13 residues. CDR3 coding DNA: TGTGCCAGCAGTTTTACCGGGACCTACGAGCAGTACTTC. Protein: CASSFTGTYEQYF.

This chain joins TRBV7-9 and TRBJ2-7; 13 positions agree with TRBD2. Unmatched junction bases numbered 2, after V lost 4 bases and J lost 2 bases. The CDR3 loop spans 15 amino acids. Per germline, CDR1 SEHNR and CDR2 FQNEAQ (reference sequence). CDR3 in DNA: TGTGCCAGCAGCTCGACTAGCGGGGGGCCCTACGAGCAGTACTTC. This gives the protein CASSSTSGGPYEQYF.

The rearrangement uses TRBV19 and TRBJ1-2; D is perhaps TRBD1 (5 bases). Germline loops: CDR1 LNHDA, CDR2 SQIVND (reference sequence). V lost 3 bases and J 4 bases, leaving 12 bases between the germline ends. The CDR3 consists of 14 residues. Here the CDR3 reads CASSIGRGLYGYTF. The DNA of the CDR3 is TGTGCCAGTAGTATTGGTCGGGGACTCTATGGCTACACCTTC.

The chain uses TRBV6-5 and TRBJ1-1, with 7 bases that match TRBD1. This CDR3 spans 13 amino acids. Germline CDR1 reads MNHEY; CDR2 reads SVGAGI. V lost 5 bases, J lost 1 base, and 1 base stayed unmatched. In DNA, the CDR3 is TGTGCCAGCAGTCGACAGGGGAACACTGAAGCTTTCTTT. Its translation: CASSRQGNTEAFF.

The CDR3 DNA reads TGTGCCAGCAGTACCACTAGCGGGGGTTACGAGCAGTACTTC. It translates to CASSTTSGGYEQYF. The V and J genes are TRBV6-2 or TRBV6-3 and TRBJ2-7; 11 nucleotides agree with TRBD2. The CDR3 is made up of 14 amino acids. Germline V gene data show CDR1 as MNHEY and CDR2 as SVGEGT. The J segment lost 4 bases and the V segment lost 5 bases, leaving 4 bases of the junction unmatched.

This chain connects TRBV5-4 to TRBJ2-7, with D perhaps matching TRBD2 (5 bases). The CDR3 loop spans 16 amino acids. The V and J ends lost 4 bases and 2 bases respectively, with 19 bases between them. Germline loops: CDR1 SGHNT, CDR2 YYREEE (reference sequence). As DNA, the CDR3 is TGTGCCAGCAGCCCTTCGGGCGGGCTTTCTCCCTACGAGCAGTACTTC. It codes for CASSPSGGLSPYEQYF.

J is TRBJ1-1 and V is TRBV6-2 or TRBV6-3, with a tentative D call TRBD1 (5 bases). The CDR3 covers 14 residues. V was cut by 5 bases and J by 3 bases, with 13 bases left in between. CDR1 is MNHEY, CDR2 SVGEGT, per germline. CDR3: CASSLLGEDTEAFF. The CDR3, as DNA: TGTGCCAGCAGTCTCTTGGGGGAGGACACTGAAGCTTTCTTT.

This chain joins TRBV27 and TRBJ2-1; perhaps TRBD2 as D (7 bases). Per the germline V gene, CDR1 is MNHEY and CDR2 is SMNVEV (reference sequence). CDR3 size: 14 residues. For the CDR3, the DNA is TGTGCTAGTTCGAGGGGGGGGCCGAGGTATGAGCAGTTCTTC. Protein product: CASSRGGPRYEQFF.

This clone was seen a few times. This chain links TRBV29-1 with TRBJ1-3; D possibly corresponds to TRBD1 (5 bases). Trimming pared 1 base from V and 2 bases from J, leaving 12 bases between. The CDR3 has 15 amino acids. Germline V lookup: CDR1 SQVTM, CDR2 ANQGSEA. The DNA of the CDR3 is TGCAGCGTTGAAGGGGGGAGGGGTCCTGGAAACACCATATATTTT. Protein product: CSVEGGRGPGNTIYF.

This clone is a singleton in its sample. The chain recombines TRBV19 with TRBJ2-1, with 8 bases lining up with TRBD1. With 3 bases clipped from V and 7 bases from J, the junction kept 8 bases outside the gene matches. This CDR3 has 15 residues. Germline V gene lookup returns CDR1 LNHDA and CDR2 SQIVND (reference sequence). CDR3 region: CASSIVTGAWNEQFF. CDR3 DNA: TGTGCCAGTAGTATTGTGACAGGGGCCTGGAATGAGCAGTTCTTC.

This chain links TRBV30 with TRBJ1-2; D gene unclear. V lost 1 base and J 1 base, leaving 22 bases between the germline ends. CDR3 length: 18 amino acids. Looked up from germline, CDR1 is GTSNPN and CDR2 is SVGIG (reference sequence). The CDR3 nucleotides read TGTGCCTGGAGTGCCGGTCCGGTTTCTCTTCCTCTTAACTATGGCTACACCTTC. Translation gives CAWSAGPVSLPLNYGYTF.

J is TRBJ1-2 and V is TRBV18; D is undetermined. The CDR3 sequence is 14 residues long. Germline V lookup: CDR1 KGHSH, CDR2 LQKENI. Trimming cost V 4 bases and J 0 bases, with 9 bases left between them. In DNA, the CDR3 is TGTGCCAGCTCACAGACCCTAGCTAACTATGGCTACACCTTC. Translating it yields CASSQTLANYGYTF.

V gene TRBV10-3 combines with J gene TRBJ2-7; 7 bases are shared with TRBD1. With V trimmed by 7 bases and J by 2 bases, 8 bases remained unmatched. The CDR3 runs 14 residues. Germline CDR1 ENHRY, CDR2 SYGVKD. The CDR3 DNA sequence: TGTGCCATCACAGCCACAGGGGCCCCCTACGAGCAGTACTTC. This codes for CAITATGAPYEQYF.

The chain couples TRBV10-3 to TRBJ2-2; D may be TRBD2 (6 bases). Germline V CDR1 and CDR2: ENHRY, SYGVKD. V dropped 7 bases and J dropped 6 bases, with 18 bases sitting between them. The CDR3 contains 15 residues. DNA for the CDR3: TGTGCCATCAACTCAGGAAGCGGGCCAGCCGGGGAGCTGTTTTTT. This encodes CAINSGSGPAGELFF.

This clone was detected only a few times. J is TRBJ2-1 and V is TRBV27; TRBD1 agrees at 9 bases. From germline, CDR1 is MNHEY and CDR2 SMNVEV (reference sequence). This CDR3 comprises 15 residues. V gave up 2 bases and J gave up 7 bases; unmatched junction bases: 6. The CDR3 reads CASSLVGQGWNEQFF. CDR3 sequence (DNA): TGTGCCAGCAGTTTAGTGGGACAGGGTTGGAATGAGCAGTTCTTC.